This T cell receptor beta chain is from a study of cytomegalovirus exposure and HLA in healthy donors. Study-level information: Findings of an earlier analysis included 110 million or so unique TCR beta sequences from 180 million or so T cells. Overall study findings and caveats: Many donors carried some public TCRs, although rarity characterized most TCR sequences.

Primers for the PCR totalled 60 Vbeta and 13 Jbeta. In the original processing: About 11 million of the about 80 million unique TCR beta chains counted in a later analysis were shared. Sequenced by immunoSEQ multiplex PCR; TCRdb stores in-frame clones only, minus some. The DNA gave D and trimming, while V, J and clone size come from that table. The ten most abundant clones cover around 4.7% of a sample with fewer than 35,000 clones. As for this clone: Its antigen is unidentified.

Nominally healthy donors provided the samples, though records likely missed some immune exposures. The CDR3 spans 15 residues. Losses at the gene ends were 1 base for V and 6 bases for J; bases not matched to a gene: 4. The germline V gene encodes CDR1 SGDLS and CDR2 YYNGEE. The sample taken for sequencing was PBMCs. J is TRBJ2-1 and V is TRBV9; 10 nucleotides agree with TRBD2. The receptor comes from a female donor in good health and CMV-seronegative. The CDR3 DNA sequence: TGTGCCAGCAGCGTACCAGCGGGGGGGGGCAATGAGCAGTTCTTC. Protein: CASSVPAGGGNEQFF.